This entry is about one TCR beta chain. Scientists recovered RNA and DNA together from approximately 20-30 mg of unsorted bulk tissue. From germline, CDR1 is SGHVS and CDR2 FQNEAQ. This CDR3 has 18 residues. Trimming removed 0 bases from V and 2 bases from J, with 20 bases in between. From roughly 0.45 ug total RNA, TCR beta cDNA was generated with a primer in the constant region. It was through three nested multiplex PCR rounds of slightly modified ARM-PCR that TCR beta libraries arose. A C-beta reverse primer and TRBV1-TRBV30 forward primers served in each of the first two PCR rounds, at about 10 cycles apiece. TCRdb redid the calling of the multiplex PCR reads with MiXCR, one entry per CDR3 protein. The table records 99,000 or so distinct CDR3 sequences, approximately 71% of them present only once. The data are from a study of tumor-infiltrating lymphocytes in primary liver carcinoma. Study background: Each of the growths was stage T1-T3 N0M0, extending about 4.2 to 11 cm across. The yield of productive TCRbeta reads per sample was roughly 3.65 to 7.5 million and was similar across tissue types.

The chain uses TRBV7-8 and TRBJ2-7; TRBD1 or TRBD2 may be the D gene (6 bases each). Sequenced material: liver tumor tissue from sampling region 5. Specified subset: tumor region T5, tumor centre. This TCR was sampled from a woman aged 55-69 years with primary liver carcinoma and hepatitis B virus infection. CDR3 loop: CASSLAWRGRGRAYEQYF. CDR3 DNA sequence: TGTGCCAGCAGCTTAGCGTGGAGGGGGAGAGGGCGCGCCTACGAGCAGTACTTC.